The sequence of this T cell receptor beta chain was determined in a study of blood T cell repertoires in COVID-19. Across the study: The analysed material was cDNA or gDNA that came from T cells, B-cell-depleted T cells, or PBMCs.

Across roughly 25 US areas, participants ranged in age from about 18 to 90 years. Assignment of participants to cohorts was predicated upon participant-reported clinical history. V shed 9 bases, J shed 13 bases, and the junction held 9 bases outside the gene matches. Germline values: CDR1 MDHEN, CDR2 SYDVKM. This CDR3 is 11 amino acids long. Per the original methods: Reference gene primer amplification gave estimated nucleated cell counts. Libraries were prepared by immunoSEQ multiplex PCR; TCRdb keeps only in-frame clonotypes and omits some of them. That table gives V, J and clone size, and the DNA gave D and trimming. The table includes a few hundred thousand clones, about 91% detected once.

J is TRBJ2-1 and V is TRBV28; 7 positions agree with TRBD2. The material sequenced was PBMCs or T cells enriched from blood (not recorded which). This receptor was identified in a young man with acute COVID-19. The CDR3 reads CASGGEGQQFF. In DNA form, the CDR3 reads TGTGCCAGTGGGGGGGAGGGTCAACAGTTCTTC.